These 18 T cell receptor beta chains originate from one sample sequenced in a study of T cells in Graves' hyperthyroidism and ophthalmopathy. Authors of the study amplified TCR beta CDR3 regions from RNA transcripts. With the HTBI primer set, the TCR CDR3 went through a first round of RT-PCR. In TCRdb, the multiplex PCR reads were re-called with MiXCR into one record per CDR3 protein. The table has about half a million distinct CDR3 sequences, roughly 22% seen once. The sample comprised blood. These receptors originate from a woman in her seventies with Graves' ophthalmopathy.

This clonotype appeared a few times. V is TRBV6-1 and J is TRBJ1-1; D unclear. The germline V gene has CDR1 MNHNS and CDR2 SASEGT. V lost 5 bases to trimming and J lost 12 bases, with 16 bases between them. The CDR3 has 12 residues. Here the CDR3 DNA reads TGTGCCAGCAGTAGTATCGGGATGGAGACTTTCTTT. Protein: CASSSIGMETFF.

The rearrangement uses TRBV7-3 and TRBJ2-2; 15 nucleotides align to TRBD2. With 5 bases clipped from V and 6 bases from J, the junction kept 13 bases outside the gene matches. The CDR3 has 19 residues. Germline CDR1 SGHTA, CDR2 FQGTGA. The CDR3 region is CASSPTGTSGRQKAGELFF. CDR3 in DNA: TGTGCCAGCAGCCCAACCGGGACTAGCGGGAGGCAGAAGGCCGGGGAGCTGTTTTTT.

This clonotype was counted at least ten times. The chain joins TRBV7-9 to TRBJ2-1; D is uncertain. This CDR3 comprises 13 residues. The V gene lost 5 bases and the J gene lost 3 bases, with 8 bases spanning the gap. Germline V gene lookup returns CDR1 SEHNR and CDR2 FQNEAQ (reference sequence). CDR3 in DNA: TGTGCCAGCAGCAAGGCCGACTACAATGAGCAGTTCTTC. Its protein product is CASSKADYNEQFF.

This clonotype was seen more than once but under ten times. CDR3 sequence reads: CAISGISNQPQHF. Here the CDR3 DNA reads TGTGCCATCAGTGGGATTAGCAATCAGCCCCAGCATTTT. This rearrangement joins TRBV10-3 to TRBJ1-5; D is ambiguous. The V end was cut by 4 bases, the J end by 0 bases, with 4 bases between. The CDR3 consists of 13 residues. Germline loops: CDR1 ENHRY, CDR2 SYGVKD.

The J gene is TRBJ2-1, the V gene TRBV7-3; either TRBD1 or TRBD2 may supply D (5 bases each). Germline values: CDR1 SGHTA, CDR2 FQGTGA. V lost 3 bases and J 5 bases, leaving 14 bases between the germline ends. The CDR3 extends over 15 amino acids. DNA of the CDR3: TGTGCCAGCAGCTTTGGGACGGCTTACGACAATGAGCAGTTCTTC. Translating it yields CASSFGTAYDNEQFF.

The chain couples TRBV28 to TRBJ2-3, with D possibly matching TRBD1 (6 bases). The germline V gene has CDR1 MDHEN and CDR2 SYDVKM. Trimming pared 4 bases from V and 3 bases from J, leaving 14 bases between. This CDR3 is built from 15 residues. The CDR3 region is CASSSPRGTTDTQYF. The CDR3 DNA reads as TGTGCCAGCAGTTCGCCCAGGGGAACGACAGATACGCAGTATTTT.

V is TRBV2 and J is TRBJ2-1; tentative D call: TRBD1 (6 bases). Trimming left V 6 bases short and J 15 bases short, with 15 bases between. CDR3 size: 11 residues. Germline CDR1 SNHLY, CDR2 FYNNEI. The CDR3 region is CASRSGTPWFF. DNA of the CDR3: TGTGCCAGCAGATCCGGGACACCCTGGTTCTTC.

The chain recombines TRBV27 with TRBJ2-2; D perhaps matches TRBD1 (5 bases). The CDR3 spans 18 residues. Trimming took 5 bases from V and 2 from J, leaving 21 bases between them. Per the germline V gene, CDR1 is MNHEY and CDR2 is SMNVEV (reference sequence). The CDR3 DNA reads TGTGCCAGCAGTGATACGAAAGGGGCAGGGCTTAACACCGGGGAGCTGTTTTTT. Its protein product is CASSDTKGAGLNTGELFF.

This clonotype was seen a handful of times. This chain links TRBV7-2 with TRBJ1-5; D call uncertain. This CDR3 has 15 residues. Germline V gene data show CDR1 as SGHTA and CDR2 as FQGNSA. Trimming took 1 base from V and 4 from J, leaving 11 bases between them. CDR3 nucleotides: TGTGCCAGCAGCTTAGTTCCAGGCGAAAATCAGCCCCAGCATTTT. This gives the protein CASSLVPGENQPQHF.

This clonotype was recorded a few times. Here the CDR3 reads CASSSSGGLHEQYF. The CDR3, as DNA: TGTGCCAGCAGCTCGAGCGGGGGCCTCCACGAGCAGTACTTC. V is TRBV7-9 and J is TRBJ2-7; TRBD2 matches at 8 bases. Losses at the gene ends were 4 bases for V and 5 bases for J; bases not matched to a gene: 7. The CDR3 totals 14 residues. Germline values: CDR1 SEHNR, CDR2 FQNEAQ (reference sequence).

V is TRBV6-1 and J is TRBJ1-5, with TRBD1 as a possible D gene (6 bases). The CDR3 extends over 16 amino acids. V gave up 1 base and J gave up 2 bases, with 12 bases separating them. In germline, CDR1 is MNHNS, CDR2 SASEGT. CDR3 bases: TGTGCCAGCAGTGAAGTAGGGGGGCTTGGCAATCAGCCCCAGCATTTT. It yields the protein CASSEVGGLGNQPQHF.

The chain employs TRBV9 and TRBJ1-4; no clear D gene. The CDR3 spans 13 residues. Trimming left V 4 bases short and J 5 bases short, with 9 bases between. Germline CDR1 reads SGDLS; CDR2 reads YYNGEE. This chain's CDR3 is CASSYSFNEKLFF. The CDR3, as DNA: TGTGCCAGCAGCTACAGCTTCAATGAAAAACTGTTTTTT. The full variable domain, its missing parts supplied by reference TRBV9 and TRBJ1-4, is DSGVTQTPKHLITATGQRVTLRCSPRSGDLSVYWYQQSLDQGLQFLIQYYNGEERAKGNILERFSAQQFPDLHSELNLSSLELGDSALYFCASSYSFNEKLFFGSGTQLSVL.

Many counts were recorded for this clonotype. This chain connects TRBV6-1 to TRBJ1-5; 9 nucleotides line up with TRBD1. The V segment lost 10 bases and the J segment 6 bases; nucleotides outside the gene matches: 10. The CDR3 has 14 amino acids. CDR1 is MNHNS, CDR2 SASEGT, per germline. CDR3 in amino acids: CATSTGTGFQPQHF. DNA of the CDR3: TGTGCCACCTCGACCGGGACAGGGTTTCAGCCCCAGCATTTT.

The chain links TRBV29-1 to TRBJ1-1; no clear D gene. Germline V gene sequence: CDR1 SQVTM, CDR2 ANQGSEA. This CDR3 comprises 10 residues. The V end lost 3 bases, the J end lost 10 bases, and 9 bases lay between the germline ends. The CDR3 spells CSVESMRAFF. CDR3 coding DNA: TGCAGCGTTGAGAGCATGAGAGCTTTCTTT.

J is TRBJ2-7 and V is TRBV19; TRBD2 aligns across 9 bases. Germline V CDR1 and CDR2: LNHDA, SQIVND (reference sequence). With V trimmed by 5 bases and J by 4 bases, 12 bases remained unmatched. The CDR3 totals 16 residues. The CDR3 is CASSAPASGRRYEQYF. DNA for the CDR3: TGTGCCAGTAGTGCCCCCGCCAGCGGGAGGAGATACGAGCAGTACTTC.

The chain has TRBV7-8 and TRBJ2-5; TRBD2 agrees at 9 bases. CDR3 length equals 17 residues. With V trimmed by 5 bases and J by 2 bases, 12 bases remained unmatched. Germline CDR1 and CDR2: SGHVS and FQNEAQ. The CDR3: CASSLKFRTSDQETQYF. CDR3 sequence (DNA): TGTGCCAGCAGCCTAAAGTTTAGGACTAGCGATCAAGAGACCCAGTACTTC. The full variable domain, in which reference TRBV7-8 and TRBJ2-5 provide the parts outside the CDR3, is GAGVSQSPRYKVAKRGQDVALRCDPISGHVSLFWYQQALGQGPEFLTYFQNEAQLDKSGLPSDRFFAERPEGSVSTLKIQRTQQEDSAVYLCASSLKFRTSDQETQYFGPGTRLLVL.

V gene TRBV3-1 combines with J gene TRBJ1-2; D gene uncertain. This CDR3 contains 13 residues. CDR1 is LGHDT, CDR2 YNNKEL, per germline (reference sequence). Trimming shortened V by 1 base and J by 6 bases, and 9 bases separated the two germline ends. The CDR3 DNA is TGTGCCAGCAGCCAAGCCGGGTGGGATGGCTACACCTTC. This sequence encodes CASSQAGWDGYTF.

Concerning this clonotype: Mismatch with germline at one junction end may stem from a read error. The chain employs TRBV7-7 and TRBJ2-1, with 11 bases lining up with TRBD2. This CDR3 has 12 amino acids. Germline V gene lookup returns CDR1 SSHAT and CDR2 FNYEAQ (reference sequence). The CDR3: CASSSSGREQFF. In DNA, the CDR3 is TGTGCTAGCAGCTCTAGCGGGAGGGAGCAGTTCTTC.